This T cell receptor beta chain was captured by sequencing in a study of blood T cell repertoires in COVID-19. Germline CDR1 KGHSH, CDR2 LQKENI. The length of the CDR3 is 15 residues. V lost 0 bases and J lost 0, with 8 bases in between. Libraries were prepared by immunoSEQ multiplex PCR; TCRdb keeps only in-frame clonotypes and omits some of them. The sample yields around 150,000 clones, roughly 80% seen once. Sequenced input: peripheral blood. The clonotype comes from a man aged 50 to 60 with active or convalescent COVID-19. This chain joins TRBV18 and TRBJ1-1; D gene uncertain. The CDR3 sequence: CASSPPRLLNTEAFF. The CDR3 DNA sequence: TGTGCCAGCTCACCACCAAGACTCTTGAACACTGAAGCTTTCTTT.